The T cell receptor (beta chain) under discussion was sequenced for a study of cytotoxic CD8 clonotypes in ibrutinib-treated CLL. The CDR3 is made up of 15 amino acids. Germline V gene lookup returns CDR1 MNHEY and CDR2 SMNVEV (reference sequence). The V and J ends lost 5 bases and 3 bases, in that order; junction bases with no gene match: 3. The sequencing depth, 1 in 200,000 to 1 in 1 million T cells, was the target. Profiled with immunoSEQ multiplex PCR; TCRdb holds only in-frame clones, not every one. The sample has about 30,000 clones, 57% seen once. Of note for this clone: Its antigen is as yet unknown.

General study findings and limits: Clonality went higher at ibrutinib response and then dropped back toward baseline at progression.

The sequences come from PBMCs, collected before ibrutinib treatment. The chain couples TRBV27 to TRBJ2-3, with 12 bases fitting TRBD2. The receptor's source is a human donor with chronic lymphocytic leukemia. The CDR3 region is CASSLLAGGTDTQYF. The CDR3 DNA is TGTGCCAGCAGTCTCCTAGCGGGAGGGACAGATACGCAGTATTTT.